The 19 T cell receptor beta chains reported below all come from one sample, sequenced in a study of shared clonotypes between healthy human individuals. This table comes from immunoSEQ multiplex PCR, and its TCRdb copy is limited to in-frame clones, with some not included. The data hold over 850,000 clones, with around 78% observed a single time. Sequencing was performed on memory CD4+ T cells from PBMCs. Subset defined: CD45RA-negative fraction. The receptors here all came from a man aged 18 to 30 in good health. Some clones in this sample may be carry-over from other donors' samples.

This clone was seen repeatedly, ten times or more. The V call is TRBV5-6, the J call TRBJ1-3, with D perhaps matching TRBD1 (5 bases). Germline V lookup: CDR1 SGHDT, CDR2 YYEEEE. The CDR3 has 15 amino acids. Between the trimmed V and J ends, which lost 3 bases and 0 bases, there was a span of 10 bases. The DNA of the CDR3 is TGTGCCAGCAGCTCCCCGGACACCTCTGGAAACACCATATATTTT. Translated, it gives CASSSPDTSGNTIYF.

V and J are TRBV7-3 and TRBJ2-7; the D is unclear. Germline V gene sequence: CDR1 SGHTA, CDR2 FQGTGA. Trimming pared 0 bases from V and 10 bases from J, leaving 13 bases between. The CDR3 covers 13 residues. CDR3 sequence reads: CASSLTGQGDQYF. CDR3 coding DNA: TGTGCCAGCAGCTTAACTGGCCAAGGAGATCAGTACTTC.

With regard to this clone: A read error is possible here, since a much larger clone lies one base away. The chain is built from TRBV5-1 and TRBJ2-2; unclear D gene. The V end lost 4 bases, the J end lost 1 base, and 8 bases lay between the germline ends. Germline V lookup: CDR1 SGHRS, CDR2 YFSETQ. The CDR3 has 14 amino acids. This chain's CDR3 is CASSGKGNTGELFF. CDR3 coding DNA: TGCGCCAGCAGCGGGAAAGGGAACACCGGGGAGCTGTTTTTT.

This chain connects TRBV10-2 to TRBJ2-7; D unclear. Per germline, CDR1 WSHSY and CDR2 SAAADI. V was pared by 6 bases and J by 3 bases, with 9 bases between. The CDR3 is 12 amino acids. The CDR3 bases are TGCGCCAGCAGGGACCGAGACTACGAGCAGTACTTC. Translation: CASRDRDYEQYF.

The V and J genes are TRBV5-1 and TRBJ2-1; D is unclear. Germline V gives CDR1 SGHRS, CDR2 YFSETQ. Trimming left V 0 bases short and J 6 bases short, with 10 bases between. CDR3 length: 14 amino acids. CDR3 in DNA: TGCGCCAGCAGCTTGGCTGACCCAAGCAATGAGCAGTTCTTC. The encoded protein is CASSLADPSNEQFF.

This chain connects TRBV7-9 to TRBJ1-2; TRBD1 aligns across 7 bases. This CDR3 is built from 15 residues. Germline V lookup: CDR1 SEHNR, CDR2 FQNEAQ (reference sequence). Losses at the gene ends were 4 bases for V and 3 bases for J; bases not matched to a gene: 8. The CDR3 sequence is CASSYLSGGDYGYTF. CDR3 DNA: TGTGCCAGCAGCTATCTATCAGGGGGTGACTATGGCTACACCTTC.

The chain carries TRBV21-1 and TRBJ2-1; the listed D gene, TRBD2, was not tested against the DNA. TRBV21-1 is termed a pseudogene. The CDR3 covers 14 residues. The chain's CDR3 is CASSIPSSYNEQFF. As DNA, the CDR3 is TGTGCCAGCAGCATCCCCTCCTCCTACAATGAGCAGTTCTTC.

The V and J genes are TRBV10-3 and TRBJ1-5; D is unclear. The length of the CDR3 is 15 residues. Germline-derived CDR1 and CDR2 are ENHRY and SYGVKD. Trimming stripped 0 bases from V and 6 bases from J, with 12 bases between. This chain's CDR3 is CAISESRRPSQPQHF. The CDR3 DNA is TGTGCCATCAGTGAGTCTCGGCGGCCCAGTCAGCCCCAGCATTTT.

V usage is TRBV28 and J usage is TRBJ2-7; D is ambiguous. Germline loops: CDR1 MDHEN, CDR2 SYDVKM. The CDR3 is 13 amino acids. Trimming shortened V by 3 bases and J by 0 bases, and 6 bases separated the two germline ends. The CDR3 loop reads CASSFVNSYEQYF. In DNA, the CDR3 is TGTGCCAGCAGTTTTGTGAACTCCTACGAGCAGTACTTC.

This clone was observed a handful of times. J is TRBJ1-1 and V is TRBV5-6; TRBD1 might be the D (6 bases). V shed 4 bases and J shed 1 base, with 14 bases lying between them. CDR3 size: 15 residues. The germline V gene has CDR1 SGHDT and CDR2 YYEEEE. CDR3 in DNA: TGTGCCAGCAGCATAGGGGGGCAAACGAACACTGAAGCTTTCTTT. It codes for CASSIGGQTNTEAFF. Full variable domain (missing parts from reference TRBV5-6 and TRBJ1-1): DAGVTQSPTHLIKTRGQQVTLRCSPKSGHDTVSWYQQALGQGPQFIFQYYEEEERQRGNFPDRFSGHQFPNYSSELNVNALLLGDSALYLCASSIGGQTNTEAFFGQGTRLTVV.

This chain connects TRBV11-2 to TRBJ2-7, with D possibly matching TRBD1 (5 bases). CDR1 and CDR2 from the germline V gene are SGHAT and FQNNGV. The V and J ends lost 1 base and 0 bases respectively, with 7 bases between them. This CDR3 has 14 amino acids. CDR3 sequence: CASSLGGLSYEQYF. The DNA of the CDR3 is TGTGCCAGCAGCTTAGGGGGCCTCTCCTACGAGCAGTACTTC. Full variable domain (rest looked up from reference TRBV11-2 and TRBJ2-7): EAGVAQSPRYKIIEKRQSVAFWCNPISGHATLYWYQQILGQGPKLLIQFQNNGVVDDSQLPKDRFSAERLKGVDSTLKIQPAKLEDSAVYLCASSLGGLSYEQYFGPGTRLTVT.

V usage is TRBV7-2 and J usage is TRBJ2-7; D is undetermined. Trimming shortened V by 1 base and J by 6 bases, and 7 bases separated the two germline ends. The CDR3 sequence is 12 residues long. From germline, CDR1 is SGHTA and CDR2 FQGNSA. The CDR3 DNA sequence: TGTGCCAGCAGCTTAGGTCTGGGCGAGCAGTACTTC. This gives the protein CASSLGLGEQYF.

The chain has TRBV28 and TRBJ1-1; tentatively, D is TRBD1 (5 bases). Germline-derived CDR1 and CDR2 are MDHEN and SYDVKM. The germline V and J ends were trimmed by 6 bases and 3 bases, with 14 bases remaining between them. The CDR3 totals 14 residues. The CDR3 DNA reads as TGTGCCAGCAGCCCGCCCCAGGGACACACTGAAGCTTTCTTT. Translation: CASSPPQGHTEAFF.

V gene TRBV5-1 combines with J gene TRBJ1-2; 7 positions match TRBD1. CDR3 length equals 13 residues. Looked up from germline, CDR1 is SGHRS and CDR2 is YFSETQ. Trimming removed 5 bases from V and 3 bases from J; junction bases left unmatched: 4. The CDR3, as DNA: TGCGCCAGCAGTCGAGGGGGCGACTATGGCTACACCTTC. It encodes CASSRGGDYGYTF.

This chain connects TRBV18 to TRBJ1-1, with D unclear. The germline CDR1 and CDR2 sequences are KGHSH and LQKENI. Deletions cut 2 bases from V and 4 bases from J, with 14 bases between. There are 15 residues in the CDR3. In DNA, the CDR3 is TGTGCCAGCTCACCAGGTTTGCGGGAAGGCACTGAAGCTTTCTTT. Translation: CASSPGLREGTEAFF.

The chain links TRBV5-6 to TRBJ2-2; 7 nucleotides agree with TRBD1. J was trimmed by 4 bases and V by 4 bases; bases with no gene match: 4. CDR3 length equals 14 residues. From germline, CDR1 is SGHDT and CDR2 YYEEEE. In nucleotides, the CDR3 is TGTGCCAGCAGCCCCAACAGGGGCACCGGGGAGCTGTTTTTT. Translation gives CASSPNRGTGELFF. Using reference TRBV5-6 and TRBJ2-2 for the parts outside the CDR3, the full variable domain is DAGVTQSPTHLIKTRGQQVTLRCSPKSGHDTVSWYQQALGQGPQFIFQYYEEEERQRGNFPDRFSGHQFPNYSSELNVNALLLGDSALYLCASSPNRGTGELFFGEGSRLTVL.

The CDR3: CASHGYYEQYF. The CDR3 DNA sequence: TGTGCCAGTCATGGGTACTACGAGCAGTACTTC. The V gene is TRBV28, the J gene TRBJ2-7; no clear D. This CDR3 has 11 residues. Trimming took 9 bases from V and 3 from J, leaving 9 bases between them. Germline V lookup: CDR1 MDHEN, CDR2 SYDVKM.

The chain is built from TRBV30 and TRBJ2-3; no clear D. Looked up from germline, CDR1 is GTSNPN and CDR2 is SVGIG (reference sequence). Trimming took off 0 bases at V and 4 bases at J, with 8 bases between the two ends. The CDR3 is 13 residues long. The CDR3 sequence: CAWSVKGSDTQYF. The CDR3 DNA reads TGTGCCTGGAGTGTAAAGGGATCAGATACGCAGTATTTT.

This chain joins TRBV19 and TRBJ1-5; 7 nucleotides match TRBD1. The CDR3 extends over 13 amino acids. V lost 6 bases to trimming and J lost 16 bases; unmatched junction nucleotides: 15. Germline CDR1 is LNHDA and CDR2 is SQIVND (reference sequence). CDR3 DNA sequence: TGTGCCAGTAGCAATCCGGACAGGCCCCGCCAACATTTT. This codes for CASSNPDRPRQHF.